The rows below give T cell receptor beta chains drawn from one sample of a study of blood T cell repertoires in COVID-19. Measured with immunoSEQ multiplex PCR; TCRdb has only the in-frame clones, and not every one. Among 300,000 to 400,000 clones listed, 85% were seen once. Sequenced input: peripheral blood. All receptors come from a human donor in a cohort sampled during active COVID-19. CDR3s include the opening cysteine and the closing phenylalanine or tryptophan. Fields, in order: CDR3 protein, CDR3 DNA, CDR3 length, V gene, J gene, clone size, D gene. D genes are given only for firm matches. The size entry is marked missing in some rows and otherwise reads once, few, many or a size class.

cdr3_aa: CASSRDRDQPQHF
cdr3_nt: TGTGCCAGCAGCAGAGACAGGGACCAGCCCCAGCATTTT
cdr3_length: 13
v_call: TRBV5-4
j_call: TRBJ1-5
clone_size: NA
d_call: TRBD1

cdr3_aa: CASSLVSGGLRNTIYF
cdr3_nt: TGTGCCAGCAGCTTAGTCTCAGGGGGCCTGCGGAACACCATATATTTT
cdr3_length: 16
v_call: TRBV7-9
j_call: TRBJ1-3
clone_size: NA
d_call: TRBD1

cdr3_aa: CASSHTTGTGELFF
cdr3_nt: TGTGCCAGCAGCCACACGACAGGAACCGGGGAGCTGTTTTTT
cdr3_length: 14
v_call: TRBV3-1/TRBV3-2
j_call: TRBJ2-2
clone_size: NA
d_call: NA

cdr3_aa: CASSVTGGATGNTIYF
cdr3_nt: TGTGCCAGCAGTGTTACAGGGGGCGCGACTGGAAACACCATATATTTT
cdr3_length: 16
v_call: TRBV6-1
j_call: TRBJ1-3
clone_size: once
d_call: TRBD1

cdr3_aa: CASSPGTSGVISYEQYF
cdr3_nt: TGTGCCAGCAGCCCTGGGACTAGCGGGGTAATCTCCTACGAGCAGTACTTC
cdr3_length: 17
v_call: TRBV7-9
j_call: TRBJ2-7
clone_size: NA
d_call: TRBD2

cdr3_aa: CASSFLDRESEQYF
cdr3_nt: TGCGCCAGCAGCTTCTTGGACAGGGAATCCGAGCAGTACTTC
cdr3_length: 14
v_call: TRBV5-1
j_call: TRBJ2-7
clone_size: few
d_call: TRBD1

cdr3_aa: CASRRTGDYNEQFF
cdr3_nt: TGTGCCAGCAGAAGGACAGGGGACTACAATGAGCAGTTCTTC
cdr3_length: 14
v_call: TRBV11-2
j_call: TRBJ2-1
clone_size: NA
d_call: TRBD1

cdr3_aa: CASSLGQGAMYGYTF
cdr3_nt: TGCGCCAGCAGCTTGGGGCAAGGGGCTATGTATGGCTACACCTTC
cdr3_length: 15
v_call: TRBV5-1
j_call: TRBJ1-2
clone_size: NA
d_call: NA

cdr3_aa: CASSYPWDRRNTIYF
cdr3_nt: TGTGCCAGCAGTTACCCTTGGGACAGAAGAAACACCATATATTTT
cdr3_length: 15
v_call: TRBV6-2/TRBV6-3
j_call: TRBJ1-3
clone_size: NA
d_call: TRBD1

cdr3_aa: CASSPRQGAGQPQHF
cdr3_nt: TGTGCCAGTAGTCCTCGACAGGGGGCTGGGCAGCCCCAGCATTTT
cdr3_length: 15
v_call: TRBV19
j_call: TRBJ1-5
clone_size: NA
d_call: TRBD1

cdr3_aa: CASSFTGETGYTF
cdr3_nt: TGTGCCAGCAGCTTTACTGGGGAGACTGGCTACACCTTC
cdr3_length: 13
v_call: TRBV7-9
j_call: TRBJ1-2
clone_size: once
d_call: NA

cdr3_aa: CASSPGRVYNEQFF
cdr3_nt: TGTGCCAGCTCACCGGGCAGGGTATACAATGAGCAGTTCTTC
cdr3_length: 14
v_call: TRBV18
j_call: TRBJ2-1
clone_size: NA
d_call: NA

cdr3_aa: CASSYLRTGGSTEAFF
cdr3_nt: TGTGCCAGCAGTTACCTAAGGACAGGGGGAAGCACTGAAGCTTTCTTT
cdr3_length: 16
v_call: TRBV6-5
j_call: TRBJ1-1
clone_size: NA
d_call: TRBD1

cdr3_aa: CASSLTAYGYTF
cdr3_nt: TGTGCCAGCAGCCTGACTGCCTATGGCTACACCTTC
cdr3_length: 12
v_call: TRBV14
j_call: TRBJ1-2
clone_size: few
d_call: NA

cdr3_aa: CASSVGEHWAGYTF
cdr3_nt: TGTGCCAGCAGCGTAGGAGAGCACTGGGCTGGCTACACCTTC
cdr3_length: 14
v_call: TRBV9
j_call: TRBJ1-2
clone_size: once
d_call: NA

cdr3_aa: CASSPPLGRINSPLHF
cdr3_nt: TGTGCCAGCAGCCCGCCCCTGGGGCGGATCAATTCACCCCTCCACTTT
cdr3_length: 16
v_call: TRBV7-9
j_call: TRBJ1-6
clone_size: NA
d_call: NA

cdr3_aa: CASSGDRGDIQYF
cdr3_nt: TGCGCCAGCAGTGGTGACAGGGGGGACATTCAGTACTTC
cdr3_length: 13
v_call: TRBV10-1
j_call: TRBJ2-4
clone_size: NA
d_call: TRBD1

cdr3_aa: CATSDTRAGDTQYF
cdr3_nt: TGTGCCACCAGCGACACTAGGGCGGGAGATACGCAGTATTTT
cdr3_length: 14
v_call: TRBV24-1
j_call: TRBJ2-3
clone_size: NA
d_call: NA

cdr3_aa: CASSLTQGVDEQFF
cdr3_nt: TGTGCCAGCAGCTTAACACAGGGTGTCGATGAGCAGTTCTTC
cdr3_length: 14
v_call: TRBV7-3
j_call: TRBJ2-1
clone_size: NA
d_call: NA

cdr3_aa: CASSGGGGNSPLYF
cdr3_nt: TGTGCCAGCAGTGGGGGGGGAGGCAATTCACCCCTCTACTTT
cdr3_length: 14
v_call: TRBV25-1
j_call: TRBJ1-6
clone_size: NA
d_call: NA

cdr3_aa: CASSPDGSEQFF
cdr3_nt: TGTGCCAGCAGTCCTGATGGTAGTGAGCAGTTCTTC
cdr3_length: 12
v_call: TRBV25-1
j_call: TRBJ2-1
clone_size: NA
d_call: NA

cdr3_aa: CASSLAAGGGEQYF
cdr3_nt: TGTGCCAGCAGCTTAGCCGCCGGGGGGGGCGAGCAGTACTTC
cdr3_length: 14
v_call: TRBV7-2
j_call: TRBJ2-7
clone_size: NA
d_call: TRBD2

cdr3_aa: CASSYEQEKLFF
cdr3_nt: TGTGCCAGCAGTTACGAGCAAGAAAAACTGTTTTTT
cdr3_length: 12
v_call: TRBV6-2/TRBV6-3
j_call: TRBJ1-4
clone_size: NA
d_call: NA

cdr3_aa: CASSLAGGHTGELFF
cdr3_nt: TGTGCCAGCAGCTTAGCGGGGGGGCACACCGGGGAGCTGTTTTTT
cdr3_length: 15
v_call: TRBV7-9
j_call: TRBJ2-2
clone_size: NA
d_call: NA